This record covers a single TCR beta chain. The antigen remains undetermined. TCRdb ran MiXCR on the reads and lists one entry per CDR3 protein. Seen here are about 110,000 distinct CDR3 sequences, over 40% observed once, and the top ten hold less than 80%. The sample belongs to a study of T cell repertoires in cytomegalovirus infection. Overall study: Alongside well-studied HLA-B-restricted CMV epitopes, recently identified HLA-C-restricted CMV epitopes were also used.

The V gene lost 3 bases and the J gene lost 4 bases, with 16 bases spanning the gap. The CDR3 length is 14 residues. In germline, CDR1 is DFQATT, CDR2 SNEGSKA (reference sequence). V and J are TRBV20-1 and TRBJ2-7; possibly TRBD1 for D (5 bases). The specimen was CD8+ T cells from cultured PBMCs, collected from culture after CMV antigen stimulation. The clonotype was recovered from a human donor in good health (CMV status not recorded). Some clones in this sample may be carry-over from other donors' samples. CDR3: CSARARQGHYEQYF. CDR3 coding DNA: TGCAGTGCTAGGGCCCGCCAGGGCCATTACGAGCAGTACTTC.